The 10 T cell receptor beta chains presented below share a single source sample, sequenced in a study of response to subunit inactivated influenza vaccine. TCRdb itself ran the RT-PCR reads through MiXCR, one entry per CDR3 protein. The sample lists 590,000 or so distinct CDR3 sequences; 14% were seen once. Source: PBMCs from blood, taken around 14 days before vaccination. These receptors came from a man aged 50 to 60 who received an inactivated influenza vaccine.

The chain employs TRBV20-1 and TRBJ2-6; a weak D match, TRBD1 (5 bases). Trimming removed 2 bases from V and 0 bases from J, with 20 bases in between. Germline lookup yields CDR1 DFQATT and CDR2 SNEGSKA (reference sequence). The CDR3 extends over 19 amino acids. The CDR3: CSARTPVAGHTSGANVLTF. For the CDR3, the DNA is TGCAGTGCTAGAACCCCTGTGGCTGGACACACCTCTGGGGCCAACGTCCTGACTTTC.

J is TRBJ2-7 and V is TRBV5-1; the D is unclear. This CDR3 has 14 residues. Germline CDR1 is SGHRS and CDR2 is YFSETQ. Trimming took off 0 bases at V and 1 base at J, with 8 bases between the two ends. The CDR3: CASSLEVQSYEQYF. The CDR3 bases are TGCGCCAGCAGCTTGGAAGTCCAGTCCTACGAGCAGTACTTC.

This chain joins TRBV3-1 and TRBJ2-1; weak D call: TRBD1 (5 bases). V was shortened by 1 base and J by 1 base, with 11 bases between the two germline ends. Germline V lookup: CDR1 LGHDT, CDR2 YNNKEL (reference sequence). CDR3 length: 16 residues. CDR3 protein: CASSQGRQGSYNEQFF. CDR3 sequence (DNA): TGTGCCAGCAGCCAAGGTCGCCAGGGTTCCTACAATGAGCAGTTCTTC.

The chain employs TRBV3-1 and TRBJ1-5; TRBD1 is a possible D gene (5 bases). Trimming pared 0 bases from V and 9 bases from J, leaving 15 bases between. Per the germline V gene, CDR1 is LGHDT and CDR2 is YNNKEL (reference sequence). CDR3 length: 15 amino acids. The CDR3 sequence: CASSQDPGRGMPQHF. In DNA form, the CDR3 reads TGTGCCAGCAGCCAAGATCCAGGGAGGGGAATGCCCCAGCATTTT.

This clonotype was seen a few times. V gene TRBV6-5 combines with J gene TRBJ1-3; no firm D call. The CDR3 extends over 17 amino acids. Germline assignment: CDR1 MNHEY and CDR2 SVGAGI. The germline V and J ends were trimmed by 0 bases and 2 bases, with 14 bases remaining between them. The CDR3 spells CASSYSTAPGPGNTIYF. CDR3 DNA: TGTGCCAGCAGTTACTCAACAGCCCCGGGTCCTGGAAACACCATATATTTT.

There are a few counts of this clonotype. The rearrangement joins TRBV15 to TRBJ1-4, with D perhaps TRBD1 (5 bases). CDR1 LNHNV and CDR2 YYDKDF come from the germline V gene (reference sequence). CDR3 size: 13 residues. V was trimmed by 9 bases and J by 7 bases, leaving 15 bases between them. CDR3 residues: CATNRISGEKLFF. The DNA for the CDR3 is TGTGCCACAAACAGGATTTCTGGTGAAAAACTGTTTTTT.

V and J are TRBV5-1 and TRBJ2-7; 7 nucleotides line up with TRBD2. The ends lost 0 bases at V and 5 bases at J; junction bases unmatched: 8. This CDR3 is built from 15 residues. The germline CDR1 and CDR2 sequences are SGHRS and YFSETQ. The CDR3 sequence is CASSLELARWNEQYF. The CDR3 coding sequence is TGCGCCAGCAGCTTGGAACTAGCGAGGTGGAACGAGCAGTACTTC.

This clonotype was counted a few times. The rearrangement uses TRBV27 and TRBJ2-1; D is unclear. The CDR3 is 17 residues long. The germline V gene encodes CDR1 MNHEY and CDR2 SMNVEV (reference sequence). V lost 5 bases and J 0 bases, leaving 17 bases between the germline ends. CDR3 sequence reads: CASSRSQELRSYNEQFF. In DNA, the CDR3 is TGTGCCAGCAGTCGATCTCAAGAACTTCGCTCCTACAATGAGCAGTTCTTC.

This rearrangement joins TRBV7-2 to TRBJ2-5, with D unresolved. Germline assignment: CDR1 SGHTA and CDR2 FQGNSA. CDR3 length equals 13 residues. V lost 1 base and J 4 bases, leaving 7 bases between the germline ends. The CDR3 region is CASSLDPRETQYF. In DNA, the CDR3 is TGTGCCAGCAGCTTAGACCCTCGAGAGACCCAGTACTTC.

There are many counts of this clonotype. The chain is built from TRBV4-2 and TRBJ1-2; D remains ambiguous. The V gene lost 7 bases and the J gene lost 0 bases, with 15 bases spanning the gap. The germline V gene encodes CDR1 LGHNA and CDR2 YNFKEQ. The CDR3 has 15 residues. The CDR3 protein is CASTPDAKTNYGYTF. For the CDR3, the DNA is TGTGCCAGCACCCCCGACGCCAAGACTAACTATGGCTACACCTTC.